The 20 T cell receptor beta chains reported below all come from one sample, sequenced in a study of blood T cell repertoires in COVID-19 (dated by TCRdb to 2018 to 2020). Libraries were constructed by the immunoSEQ multiplex PCR assay. The table comes from immuneACCESS by way of TCRdb, which keeps in-frame sequences with V and J called. Part of the clones is missing from these tables; in studies checked, under half for an unresolved V gene and the rest for unknown reasons. This sample lists 300,000 to 350,000 clones; roughly 90% were detected once. Roughly 2.3% of the sample is in the top ten clones. The sequencing sample was made of peripheral blood. These receptors came from a young man with active or convalescent COVID-19.

In the case of this clone: In the same sample, other DNA sequences code for this CDR3. The chain recombines TRBV9 with TRBJ1-1; unclear D gene. The CDR3 has 13 residues. Germline V lookup: CDR1 SGDLS, CDR2 YYNGEE. The V gene lost 6 bases and the J gene lost 2 bases, with 11 bases spanning the gap. The CDR3 bases are TGTGCCAGCACCCCCTCGGGAAACACTGAAGCTTTCTTT. Translation gives CASTPSGNTEAFF.

This clone was picked up one time. The chain couples TRBV5-8 to TRBJ1-1, with D perhaps TRBD1 (6 bases). Trimming pared 6 bases from V and 1 base from J, leaving 13 bases between. The CDR3 covers 14 residues. CDR1 is SGHTS, CDR2 YDEGEE, per germline. CDR3 DNA: TGTGCCAGCAACCTTGGGGGCCCGAACACTGAAGCTTTCTTT. It encodes CASNLGGPNTEAFF.

J is TRBJ1-5 and V is TRBV18; tentatively, D is TRBD1 (5 bases). Trimming stripped 3 bases from V and 3 bases from J, with 12 bases between. CDR1 and CDR2 (germline): KGHSH, LQKENI. The CDR3 contains 15 residues. The CDR3 coding sequence is TGTGCCAGCTCACCGAAGGGGTCCGCCAATCAGCCCCAGCATTTT. This gives the protein CASSPKGSANQPQHF.

This clone showed up just once. The rearrangement joins TRBV7-8 to TRBJ2-3; D call uncertain. Per the germline V gene, CDR1 is SGHVS and CDR2 is FQNEAQ. Trimming removed 5 bases at V and 2 bases at J, with 8 bases between. This CDR3 is 13 amino acids long. The CDR3 loop is CASSLGITDTQYF. DNA of the CDR3: TGTGCCAGCAGCCTTGGCATCACAGATACGCAGTATTTT.

This clone is judged medium-sized. V is TRBV5-4 and J is TRBJ1-6; the match to TRBD1 covers 7 bases. Germline V lookup: CDR1 SGHNT, CDR2 YYREEE (reference sequence). The length of the CDR3 is 15 residues. The ends lost 4 bases at V and 10 bases at J; junction bases unmatched: 11. For the CDR3, the DNA is TGTGCCAGCAGCCCCAGACAGGGCGGTCACTCACCCCTCCACTTT. Residues: CASSPRQGGHSPLHF.

The rearrangement links TRBV27 to TRBJ2-7, with TRBD2 as a possible D gene (5 bases). CDR1 is MNHEY, CDR2 SMNVEV, per germline (reference sequence). The CDR3 covers 14 residues. V was trimmed by 1 base and J by 7 bases, leaving 14 bases between them. Written as DNA, the CDR3 is TGTGCCAGCAGTTTATTCGGGGTTGCGGAGGAGCAGTACTTC. Protein: CASSLFGVAEEQYF.

A single count supports this clone. The CDR3 region is CAISVSGGAGDTQYF. Written as DNA, the CDR3 is TGTGCCATCAGTGTAAGCGGGGGGGCCGGAGATACGCAGTATTTT. The chain links TRBV10-3 to TRBJ2-3; 10 bases line up with TRBD2. J was trimmed by 5 bases and V by 4 bases; bases with no gene match: 6. CDR1 is ENHRY, CDR2 SYGVKD, per germline. The CDR3 contains 15 residues.

The V call is TRBV21-1, the J call TRBJ2-1; TRBD2 is the table's D call and was not checked against the DNA. TRBV21-1 is a pseudogene locus. The CDR3 totals 11 residues. The CDR3 region is CASRLAYEQFF. In nucleotides, the CDR3 is TGTGCCAGCCGGCTAGCCTATGAGCAGTTCTTC.

In regard to this clone: Other nucleotide sequences in the sample specify the same CDR3. V is TRBV5-5 and J is TRBJ2-1, with 7 bases aligning to TRBD1. J lost 8 bases, V lost 3 bases, and 2 bases had no gene match. CDR3 size: 12 residues. Germline V gene data show CDR1 as SGHKS and CDR2 as YYEKEE (reference sequence). DNA for the CDR3: TGTGCCAGCAGCTCGACAGGGTATGAGCAGTTCTTC. It is translated as CASSSTGYEQFF.

The rearrangement joins TRBV2 to TRBJ1-1; D is undetermined. The CDR3 sequence is 12 residues long. V dropped 7 bases and J dropped 0 bases, with 6 bases sitting between them. The germline V gene has CDR1 SNHLY and CDR2 FYNNEI. In DNA form, the CDR3 reads TGTGCCAGCACAGATATGAACACTGAAGCTTTCTTT. This sequence encodes CASTDMNTEAFF.

This rearrangement joins TRBV4-1 to TRBJ1-5; 7 bases match TRBD1. After removal of 0 bases from V and 2 bases from J, the junction contained 1 base not matched to a gene. The CDR3 has 15 amino acids. Germline V gene data show CDR1 as MGHRA and CDR2 as YSYEKL. The CDR3 nucleotides read TGCGCCAGCAGCCAAGATGGACAGGGCAATCAGCCCCAGCATTTT. Encoded protein: CASSQDGQGNQPQHF.

This sequence joins TRBV2 and TRBJ1-5; D is undetermined. The CDR3 consists of 13 residues. The germline V gene has CDR1 SNHLY and CDR2 FYNNEI. Trimming took 2 bases from V and 5 from J, leaving 7 bases between them. The CDR3 protein is CASSESAYQPQHF. The CDR3 nucleotides are TGTGCCAGCAGTGAATCCGCGTATCAGCCCCAGCATTTT.

The genes are TRBV6-2 or TRBV6-3 and TRBJ2-3; D is possibly TRBD2 (5 bases). V lost 4 bases, J lost 5 bases, and 7 bases lay in between. This CDR3 has 12 residues. The germline V gene encodes CDR1 MNHEY and CDR2 SVGEGT. The DNA of the CDR3 is TGTGCCAGCAGTTTAGGAGGAGATACGCAGTATTTT. This codes for CASSLGGDTQYF.

V usage is TRBV28 and J usage is TRBJ2-1; 12 bases line up with TRBD1. CDR3 length: 19 residues. Germline V gene data show CDR1 as MDHEN and CDR2 as SYDVKM. The ends lost 6 bases at V and 6 bases at J; junction bases unmatched: 18. Here the CDR3 reads CASSTPGQGAGFIFNEQFF. CDR3 DNA sequence: TGTGCCAGCAGCACTCCGGGACAGGGGGCAGGGTTTATATTCAATGAGCAGTTCTTC. Full variable domain (rest looked up from reference TRBV28 and TRBJ2-1): DVKVTQSSRYLVKRTGEKVFLECVQDMDHENMFWYRQDPGLGLRLIYFSYDVKMKEKGDIPEGYSVSREKKERFSLILESASTNQTSMYLCASSTPGQGAGFIFNEQFFGPGTRLTVL.

This clone occurred a few times. The chain employs TRBV9 and TRBJ2-1; D is unclear. CDR3 length: 14 residues. The germline gives CDR1 SGDLS, CDR2 YYNGEE. V lost 4 bases to trimming and J lost 7 bases, with 15 bases between them. The CDR3 DNA sequence: TGTGCCAGCAGCCCCCTAGAGTTCCCTAATGAGCAGTTCTTC. Its protein is CASSPLEFPNEQFF.

V usage is TRBV27 and J usage is TRBJ1-5; D not resolved. Between the trimmed V and J ends, which lost 2 bases and 0 bases, there was a span of 8 bases. This CDR3 has 15 amino acids. CDR1 and CDR2 (germline): MNHEY, SMNVEV (reference sequence). The CDR3 is CASSLIPGSNQPQHF. Written as DNA, the CDR3 is TGTGCCAGCAGTTTAATACCCGGTAGCAATCAGCCCCAGCATTTT.

In its sample, this clone was seen a few times. The chain recombines TRBV7-2 with TRBJ2-5; D gene ambiguous. CDR1 is SGHTA, CDR2 FQGNSA, per germline. Trimming removed 10 bases at V and 2 bases at J, with 14 bases between. This CDR3 contains 13 residues. CDR3 in amino acids: CATARRVQETQYF. As DNA, the CDR3 is TGTGCCACGGCCCGTCGGGTGCAAGAGACCCAGTACTTC.

This clone appeared a single time. In nucleotides, the CDR3 is TGTGCCAGCGGAGGGTTGGTAGAGACCCAGTACTTC. It specifies CASGGLVETQYF. The chain combines TRBV3-1 (or the pseudogene TRBV3-2) with TRBJ2-5, with D perhaps TRBD2 (6 bases). Trimming took off 8 bases at V and 4 bases at J, with 11 bases between the two ends. The CDR3 runs 12 residues. CDR1 is LGHDT and CDR2 is YNNKEL in the germline V gene (reference sequence).

V usage is TRBV7-8 and J usage is TRBJ1-5; 7 bases line up with TRBD1. V was clipped by 5 bases and J by 4 bases; unmatched bases: 11. The CDR3 is made up of 16 amino acids. The germline V gene encodes CDR1 SGHVS and CDR2 FQNEAQ. The CDR3 protein is CASSPSRAGGNQPQHF. CDR3 nucleotide sequence: TGTGCCAGCAGCCCTTCCAGGGCAGGGGGTAATCAGCCCCAGCATTTT.

The V gene is TRBV3-1 (or the pseudogene TRBV3-2), the J gene TRBJ2-5; 10 bases agree with TRBD2. In germline, CDR1 is LGHDT, CDR2 YNNKEL (reference sequence). The V and J ends lost 1 base and 4 bases, in that order; junction bases with no gene match: 3. The CDR3 loop spans 15 amino acids. The CDR3 is CASSQGRLAGETQYF. The CDR3 DNA follows: TGTGCCAGCAGCCAAGGGAGACTAGCGGGAGAGACCCAGTACTTC.